This TCR beta chain was documented in a study of a mutant IDH1 vaccine in newly diagnosed glioma. The table lists this clone with a count of one. Its specificity is unknown. Time point in this sample: week 35, safety follow-up. Every vaccine dose comprised 300 ug of mutant IDH1 20-mer peptide plus topical imiquimod. Trimming removed 4 bases from V and 0 bases from J, with 16 bases in between. Per the germline V gene, CDR1 is MGHRA and CDR2 is YSYEKL. This CDR3 has 17 residues. Assay used: immunoSEQ multiplex PCR; TCRdb lists only in-frame clones, some missing. This sample has 50,000 to 70,000 clones, with 65% to 75% found just once.

The gene calls are TRBV4-1 and TRBJ2-1; D unclear. The sequenced sample was PBMCs, obtained from a glioma patient whose treatment included an IDH1 peptide vaccine. The receptor comes from a man over 45 with glioma. The CDR3 spells CASSPPEALRSYNEQFF. DNA of the CDR3: TGCGCCAGCAGCCCTCCCGAAGCCCTCCGCTCCTACAATGAGCAGTTCTTC.